This paragraph reports one TCR beta chain. In the original workflow: Reference gene primer amplification in the assay estimated nucleated cell counts. Sequencing used immunoSEQ multiplex PCR; TCRdb keeps in-frame clones, though not all of them. D and trimming were read from the DNA, whereas the V and J calls and clone size are those reported in that table. The profile shows over 120,000 clones, approximately 86% of them singletons. This specimen comes from a study of blood T cell repertoires in COVID-19. At the level of the study: From the United States, Italy and Spain came samples of acute and convalescent COVID-19. T cells, B-cell-depleted T cells, or PBMCs supplied cDNA or gDNA.

The J segment lost 1 base and the V segment lost 0 bases, leaving 3 bases of the junction unmatched. This CDR3 has 15 residues. Per germline, CDR1 KGHSH and CDR2 LQKENI. Sequenced sample: peripheral blood. The chain is built from TRBV18 and TRBJ2-7; 7 bases fit TRBD1. The clonotype originates from a woman in her fifties or sixties with acute or convalescent COVID-19. CDR3 in DNA: TGTGCCAGCTCACCACCGCTGGGACAGTCCTACGAGCAGTACTTC. The encoded protein is CASSPPLGQSYEQYF.